Listed below are T cell receptor beta chains from one sample, sequenced in a study of T cell clones after liver transplantation. Produced via immunoSEQ multiplex PCR; TCRdb's table is partial and in-frame only. Of roughly 80,000 clones listed, approximately 82% are singletons. Material: CD4+ T cells from blood, obtained at the 22-month timepoint. The receptors come from a human patient who received a liver transplant. Some T cells may trace back to the graft donor. CDR3s include the opening cysteine and the closing phenylalanine or tryptophan. The D gene is left open where the match is weak. Size tells how often a clone was seen (once, few, many) or the class of an expanded clone, and some rows leave it out.

. | TRBD1 | TRBJ2-3 | TRBV9 | TGTGCCAGCAGCGGGGGACAGGGAACAGATACGCAGTATTTT | CASSGGQGTDTQYF
. | TRBD2 | TRBJ2-7 | TRBV7-9 | TGTGCCAGCCGGGAGGGGCCCGAGCAGTACTTC | CASREGPEQYF
. | . | TRBJ1-2 | TRBV6-1 | TGTGCCAGCAAGACATTTGGGATTGGCGGCTACACCTTC | CASKTFGIGGYTF
. | . | TRBJ2-4 | TRBV28 | TGTGCCAGCAGTAAGACGAAAAACATTCAGTACTTC | CASSKTKNIQYF
. | . | TRBJ1-1 | TRBV5-1 | TGCGCCAGCAGCTTGGGACAGCCATCCCCTGAAGCTTTCTTT | CASSLGQPSPEAFF
. | . | TRBJ2-2 | TRBV5-4 | TGTGCCGGGACCAACCCGGCCGGGGAGCTGTTTTTT | CAGTNPAGELFF
few | TRBD2 | TRBJ2-5 | TRBV18 | TGTGCCAGCTCAGGACTCCGGGGAGGGGAGACCCAGTACTTC | CASSGLRGGETQYF
. | . | TRBJ2-7 | TRBV28 | TGTGCCAGCACGGAGGGCGGATCAGAATACGAGCAGTACTTC | CASTEGGSEYEQYF
. | . | TRBJ2-1 | TRBV20-1 | TGCAGTGCTAAGCCTAAATATGAGCAGTTCTTC | CSAKPKYEQFF
. | TRBD2 | TRBJ2-7 | TRBV5-4 | TGTGCCAGCAGCTTGGCACCGGGACTAGCGCCCGAGCAGTACTTC | CASSLAPGLAPEQYF
. | . | TRBJ2-7 | TRBV2 | TGTGCCAGCAGGGGGTGGGGCGTTACCTACGAGCAGTACTTC | CASRGWGVTYEQYF
. | . | TRBJ2-1 | TRBV4-2 | TGTGCCAGCAGCCAAGGTTACTCCTGGACAGCGTTAGACAATGAGCAGTTCTTC | CASSQGYSWTALDNEQFF
. | . | TRBJ1-5 | TRBV7-3 | TGTGCCAGCAGCTTCGGGTCCCATCAGCCCCAGCATTTT | CASSFGSHQPQHF
few | . | TRBJ2-7 | TRBV11-1 | TGTGCCAGCAGCTTAGCCAGGCCCCCCTACGAGCAGTACTTC | CASSLARPPYEQYF
. | . | TRBJ1-2 | TRBV5-1 | TGCGCCAGCAGCTTAGGCGACAGGAACTATGGCTACACCTTC | CASSLGDRNYGYTF
. | . | TRBJ2-5 | TRBV20-1 | TGCAGTGCTAGTGGAGGAGAGACCCAGTACTTC | CSASGGETQYF
. | TRBD2 | TRBJ2-7 | TRBV28 | TGTGCCAGCAGTCACAGAAGCGGGAGTAGGTACGAGCAGTACTTC | CASSHRSGSRYEQYF
. | TRBD2 | TRBJ2-2 | TRBV11-2 | TGTGCCAGCAGCCCCGGGGGGGGGAGAGACACCGGGGAGCTGTTTTTT | CASSPGGGRDTGELFF
few | . | TRBJ1-2 | TRBV28 | TGTGCCAGCAGTCAGCAAGCCGGATGGCGTGGCTACACCTTC | CASSQQAGWRGYTF
. | TRBD1 | TRBJ2-7 | TRBV5-6 | TGTGCCAGCAGCTTGTATGGGGGACAGGGCGACTACGAGCAGTACTTC | CASSLYGGQGDYEQYF
. | TRBD1 | TRBJ1-2 | TRBV19 | TGTGCCAGTACCCGGACAGGGGGCATAAACTATGGCTACACCTTC | CASTRTGGINYGYTF
. | . | TRBJ2-4 | TRBV28 | TGTGCCAGCAGCTCGGCTAGCAAAAACATTCAGTACTTC | CASSSASKNIQYF
. | . | TRBJ1-2 | TRBV6-1 | TGTGCCAGCAGTTATCGGGAAATCAATGGCTACACCTTC | CASSYREINGYTF
. | TRBD2 | TRBJ2-3 | TRBV18 | TGTGCCAGCTCAACCCTAGCGGGGGGCGGCACAGATACGCAGTATTTT | CASSTLAGGGTDTQYF
. | TRBD1 | TRBJ1-2 | TRBV4-1 | TGCGCCAGCAGCGATCCGGGACAGTGGGGAGATGGCTACACCTTC | CASSDPGQWGDGYTF
. | . | TRBJ2-3 | TRBV19 | TGTGCCAGTAGTATATCAGGGCCAAGGAAAGATACGCAGTATTTT | CASSISGPRKDTQYF
. | TRBD1 | TRBJ1-4 | TRBV4-1 | TGCGCCAGCAGGTTAGGGGGCTCGAGTGAAAAACTGTTTTTT | CASRLGGSSEKLFF
once | TRBD1 | TRBJ1-6 | TRBV5-1 | TGCGCCAGCACAACAGGGGGCGCATCCTATTCACCCCTCCACTTT | CASTTGGASYSPLHF
. | . | TRBJ2-2 | TRBV5-6 | TGTGCCAGCAGCTTGCAAGGGAGAGGGAGGTACACCGGGGAGCTGTTTTTT | CASSLQGRGRYTGELFF
. | . | TRBJ1-5 | TRBV7-2 | TGTGCCAGCAGCTTAAACGGGGGCTGGGAGCCCCAGCATTTT | CASSLNGGWEPQHF
. | TRBD1 | TRBJ1-5 | TRBV6-6 | TGTGCCAGTCAACCGGGACAGGGGGGAGATCAGCCCCAGCATTTT | CASQPGQGGDQPQHF
. | . | TRBJ1-2 | TRBV4-1 | TGCGCCAGCAGCCAATCCCAGGGACTAAGCTATGGCTACACCTTC | CASSQSQGLSYGYTF
. | . | TRBJ2-3 | TRBV4-2 | TGTGCCAGCAGCCAAGGGACCCGGGACCGTCGAGATACGCAGTATTTT | CASSQGTRDRRDTQYF
. | TRBD2 | TRBJ2-7 | TRBV6-5 | TGTGCCAGCACCGCTACTAGCGCCAAGCCCTACGAGCAGTACTTC | CASTATSAKPYEQYF
. | . | TRBJ2-1 | TRBV30 | TGTGCCTGGGGCAGACTATACAATGAGCAGTTCTTC | CAWGRLYNEQFF
few | TRBD1 | TRBJ2-7 | TRBV7-2 | TGTGCCAGCAGCATACAGGGGACCGAGCAGTACTTC | CASSIQGTEQYF
. | . | TRBJ2-7 | TRBV4-2 | TGTGCCAGCAGCCCGCGAACAGTCTCCTACGAGCAGTACTTC | CASSPRTVSYEQYF
. | TRBD1 | TRBJ1-5 | TRBV30 | TGTGCCTGGAGTAACAGGGGAGATCAGCCCCAGCATTTT | CAWSNRGDQPQHF
. | . | TRBJ2-5 | TRBV28 | TGTGCCAGCAGTTCTCGGACAGTTTTGGGTGAGACCCAGTACTTC | CASSSRTVLGETQYF
. | . | TRBJ2-4 | TRBV4-2 | TGTGCCAGCAGCCAAGGGGCGACTTGGGACAAAAACATTCAGTACTTC | CASSQGATWDKNIQYF
few | TRBD1 | TRBJ2-7 | TRBV23-1 | TGCGCCAGCGTACCAAAGAGGGGGCCTTCTCGGGAGCAGTACTTC | CASVPKRGPSREQYF
. | TRBD1 | TRBJ2-7 | TRBV2 | TGTGCCAGCAGTGGGTTCCGACAGGGAAGAAACGAGCAGTACTTC | CASSGFRQGRNEQYF
medium-sized | TRBD2 | TRBJ2-2 | TRBV28 | TGTGCCAGCATACGGCTAGCGGGAGGTAGTGGCGGGGAGCTGTTTTTT | CASIRLAGGSGGELFF
. | . | TRBJ2-7 | TRBV6-5 | TGTGCCAGCAGTAAATGGGACTCCTACGAGCAGTACTTC | CASSKWDSYEQYF
. | . | TRBJ2-3 | TRBV7-6 | TGTGCCAGCAGCTCGGAGGCGGGGCGTTCTAGCACAGATACGCAGTATTTT | CASSSEAGRSSTDTQYF
. | TRBD1 | TRBJ2-5 | TRBV5-1 | TGCGCCAGCAGCTTGGAGGACAGGGGTGAGGAGACCCAGTACTTC | CASSLEDRGEETQYF